This TCR beta chain was profiled in a study of T cells in Graves' hyperthyroidism and ophthalmopathy. Exclusion of patients followed from uncontrolled infection, other autoimmune disease, pregnancy or lactation. PBMCs were obtained from roughly 10 ml fresh peripheral blood. The investigators amplified TCR beta CDR3 regions from RNA transcripts. HTBI primers were the set used in a first-round RT-PCR of the TCR CDR3. MiXCR, run by TCRdb on the multiplex PCR reads, gives a single entry per CDR3 protein. The sample lists 110,000 to 150,000 distinct CDR3 sequences, around 21% occurring once. CDR3 length: 14 residues. Trimming removed 6 bases at V and 1 base at J, with 12 bases between. Germline V gene data show CDR1 as MDHEN and CDR2 as SYDVKM. Study-wide results and limits: Patients with ophthalmopathy were separated from those with stable hyperthyroidism by a 13 V-J model. Blood also contained most expanded thyroid clonotypes above 0.001.

Of note for this clonotype: The antigen is unknown.

This TCR derives from a woman aged 50 to 60 with Graves' hyperthyroidism that later progressed to Graves' ophthalmopathy. The specimen was blood. The rearrangement joins TRBV28 to TRBJ1-1; tentatively, D is TRBD1 (6 bases). CDR3 sequence: CASSSKQGNTEAFF. CDR3 DNA sequence: TGTGCCAGCAGCTCCAAACAGGGGAACACTGAAGCTTTCTTT.